This T cell receptor (beta chain) was sequenced in a study of blood T cell repertoires in COVID-19. Study overall: Samples taken during acute and convalescent COVID-19 were collected in the United States, Italy and Spain. The cDNA or gDNA used as material had been derived from T cells, B-cell-depleted T cells, or PBMCs.

The CDR3 loop spans 15 amino acids. Germline CDR1 and CDR2: MNHEY and SVGAGI. Deletions cut 0 bases from V and 2 bases from J, with 11 bases between. The authors' processing: The assay estimated nucleated cells by amplifying reference gene primers. Profiling relied on immunoSEQ multiplex PCR, and the TCRdb table lists in-frame clones only, not all of them. V, J and clone size derive from that table, while D and trimming were established from the DNA sequence. The table shows roughly 200,000 clones, with about 80% occurring only once. The TCR originated in a man aged 60-69 years with acute or convalescent COVID-19. The sample taken for sequencing was peripheral blood. The chain uses TRBV6-5 and TRBJ2-7; D is possibly TRBD1 (6 bases). In nucleotides, the CDR3 is TGTGCCAGCAGTTACTCGGGGGCCCCGACCTACGAGCAGTACTTC. Translation gives CASSYSGAPTYEQYF.